The 21 T cell receptor delta chains below all came from one sample that was sequenced in a study of delta chains in infants with herpesvirus infections. PBMC RNA was reverse transcribed using gamma-chain- and delta-chain-specific primers. TCRdb re-called clones from the RT-PCR reads via CATT. This sample has 2,500 to 3,500 delta-chain clones, with 32% found just once. The sample here was peripheral blood, taken at time point 3 of longitudinal follow-up. Every receptor here comes from a human donor who was a Ugandan infant, either HIV-exposed or HIV-unexposed (not recorded which).

The chain links TRDV2 to TRDJ1; D not resolved. The CDR3 consists of 15 residues. Trimming stripped 0 bases from V and 3 bases from J, with 13 bases between. Germline CDR1 reads GEAIGNYY; CDR2 reads EKD. CDR3 residues: CACDTVGTRADKLIF. CDR3 DNA sequence: TGTGCCTGTGACACCGTCGGGACTCGCGCCGATAAACTCATCTTT.

As for this clone: A much larger clone differs from this one at a single base, so this may be a read error. The chain couples TRDV1 to TRDJ1, with 8 bases that match TRDD3. Germline CDR1 TSWWSYY, CDR2 QGS. The CDR3 totals 26 residues. CDR3 amino acids: CALGGSLKDTETVSRYWGYVTEKLIF. As DNA, the CDR3 is TGTGCTCTTGGGGGTTCCTTGAAAGACACAGAGACCGTGTCCAGGTACTGGGGGTACGTCACCGAAAAACTCATCTTT.

Only one count was recorded for this clone. The chain has TRDV1 and TRDJ1; 13 nucleotides agree with TRDD3. With V trimmed by 1 base and J by 11 bases, 43 bases remained unmatched. This CDR3 is built from 27 residues. Germline lookup yields CDR1 TSWWSYY and CDR2 QGS. Here the CDR3 reads CALGEPVPAPLSTGGYERRQYTGKLIF. Here the CDR3 DNA reads TGTGCTCTTGGGGAACCCGTTCCTGCTCCCCTTTCTACTGGGGGATACGAGAGGCGCCAGTACACCGGTAAGCTCATCTTT.

In this sample, this clone turned up a few times. CDR3: CALGELSWGIPYSWDTRQMFF. For the CDR3, the DNA is TGTGCTCTTGGGGAACTATCCTGGGGGATACCCTACTCCTGGGACACCCGACAGATGTTTTTC. This chain links TRDV1 with TRDJ3; TRDD3 agrees at 11 bases. Trimming at V came to 0 bases and at J to 0 bases, leaving 7 bases not matched to a gene. This CDR3 region has 21 residues. Germline V gives CDR1 TSWWSYY, CDR2 QGS.

Points on this clone: A clone one base away is much larger, so this may be a read error. The chain is built from TRDV2 and TRDJ3; 11 nucleotides line up with TRDD3. CDR1 GEAIGNYY and CDR2 EKD come from the germline V gene. The CDR3 sequence is 18 residues long. V was clipped by 3 bases and J by 3 bases; unmatched bases: 6. The CDR3 DNA sequence: TGTGCCTGTGACGTACTGGGGGATAAGAGCTGGGACACCCGACAGATGTTTTTC. It is translated as CACDVLGDKSWDTRQMFF.

Sample share makes this clone medium-sized (0.01 to 0.1%). The chain couples TRAV38-2/DV8 to TRDJ1; possible D gene TRDD2, 9 bases. CDR1 and CDR2 from the germline V gene are TSESDYY and QEAYKQQN. The CDR3 is 28 amino acids. V was trimmed by 2 bases and J by 0 bases, leaving 50 bases between them. As DNA, the CDR3 is TGTGCTTATAGGAGTTCCGCCTTCCTACAATCCGTCAGGTGGGGGATCCTCACTACCACCCCGTACACCGATAAACTCATCTTT. This codes for CAYRSSAFLQSVRWGILTTTPYTDKLIF.

Judged by abundance, this clone is large. The chain combines TRDV2 with TRDJ2; 8 bases line up with TRDD3. Losses at the gene ends were 0 bases for V and 0 bases for J; bases not matched to a gene: 8. Germline V gives CDR1 GEAIGNYY, CDR2 EKD. This CDR3 has 18 amino acids. As DNA, the CDR3 is TGTGCCTGTGACACCGTCTCACTGGGGGTGGCTTTGACAGCACAACTCTTCTTT. Encoded protein: CACDTVSLGVALTAQLFF.

The J gene is TRDJ3, the V gene TRDV2; 9 bases align to TRDD3. Germline V lookup: CDR1 GEAIGNYY, CDR2 EKD. The CDR3 runs 19 residues. After removal of 2 bases from V and 0 bases from J, the junction contained 7 bases not matched to a gene. This CDR3 reads CACDKVLGDFSWDTRQMFF. CDR3 sequence (DNA): TGTGCCTGTGACAAAGTACTGGGGGACTTCTCCTGGGACACCCGACAGATGTTTTTC.

Within the sample, this clone is large. V usage is TRDV1 and J usage is TRDJ1, with D perhaps TRDD3 (10 bases). The germline V and J ends were trimmed by 6 bases and 2 bases, with 31 bases remaining between them. The CDR3 is 20 residues long. Looked up from germline, CDR1 is TSWWSYY and CDR2 is QGS. CDR3 sequence reads: CALGSLPTTLLGDSTDKLIF. Written as DNA, the CDR3 is TGTGCTCTTGGTAGCCTTCCTACGACCCTTCTGGGGGATAGTACCGATAAACTCATCTTT.

This clone is termed large. The chain recombines TRDV1 with TRDJ1, with TRDD3 identical over 13 bases. The CDR3 covers 17 residues. With 1 base clipped from V and 2 bases from J, the junction kept 4 bases outside the gene matches. From germline, CDR1 is TSWWSYY and CDR2 QGS. The CDR3 DNA reads as TGTGCTCTTGGGGAACGTCACTGGGGGATACGTACCGATAAACTCATCTTT. Protein product: CALGERHWGIRTDKLIF.

This chain joins TRDV1 and TRDJ2, with 11 bases matching TRDD3. Unmatched junction bases numbered 9, after V lost 4 bases and J lost 5 bases. Germline CDR1 reads TSWWSYY; CDR2 reads QGS. The CDR3 has 17 amino acids. The CDR3, as DNA: TGTGCTCTTGGGGCAGACCTGGGGGATACTCGAACAGCACAACTCTTCTTT. It specifies CALGADLGDTRTAQLFF.

The V and J genes are TRDV1 and TRDJ1; the D gene is possibly TRDD2 (5 bases). Germline V lookup: CDR1 TSWWSYY, CDR2 QGS. V was trimmed by 1 base and J by 11 bases, leaving 29 bases between them. This CDR3 is built from 18 residues. CDR3 protein: CALGEQEPTRLTDPGLIF. The CDR3 coding sequence is TGTGCTCTTGGGGAACAGGAACCTACGCGCCTTACTGACCCGGGGCTCATCTTT.

Sample share makes this clone large. This chain links TRDV1 with TRDJ1, with 10 positions matching TRDD3. CDR1 and CDR2 (germline): TSWWSYY, QGS. This CDR3 has 22 residues. The junction had 23 bases not matched to a gene; V was cut back by 0 bases and J by 4 bases. The CDR3 loop is CALGELEVPLLVLGDPFDKLIF. The CDR3 coding sequence is TGTGCTCTTGGGGAACTAGAGGTACCCCTACTCGTACTGGGGGATCCGTTCGATAAACTCATCTTT.

The J gene is TRDJ1, the V gene TRDV1, with 13 bases lining up with TRDD3. The CDR3 is made up of 20 amino acids. Germline-derived CDR1 and CDR2 are TSWWSYY and QGS. After removal of 4 bases from V and 8 bases from J, the junction contained 22 bases not matched to a gene. CDR3 nucleotide sequence: TGTGCTCTTGGGGGTCATCCCGGATTCAACTGGGGGATACGGAGGGACAAACTCATCTTT. It translates to CALGGHPGFNWGIRRDKLIF.

This clone is medium-sized. The chain couples TRDV1 to TRDJ2; TRDD3 aligns across 9 bases. Germline V lookup: CDR1 TSWWSYY, CDR2 QGS. J gave up 0 bases and V 0 bases, and 17 bases lay outside the gene matches. The CDR3 is 22 amino acids. CDR3 bases: TGTGCTCTTGGGGAACTCGGACTTCCTCCTGACCTGGGGGATCCTTTGACAGCACAACTCTTCTTT. This sequence encodes CALGELGLPPDLGDPLTAQLFF.

In this sample, this clone turned up a few times. The CDR3, as DNA: TGTGCCTGTGACAGGATACCGGGGGCCAGCTCCTGGGACACCCGACAGATGTTTTTC. Amino acid sequence: CACDRIPGASSWDTRQMFF. The chain links TRDV2 to TRDJ3, with D possibly TRDD3 on 6 matching bases. The V gene's germline CDR1 is GEAIGNYY and CDR2 EKD. The V end was cut by 2 bases, the J end by 0 bases, with 16 bases between. This CDR3 contains 19 residues.

With regard to this clone: Within the sample, other DNA sequences also encode this same CDR3. The V gene is TRDV2, the J gene TRDJ3, with 8 bases lining up with TRDD3. Germline V gives CDR1 GEAIGNYY, CDR2 EKD. This CDR3 is built from 17 residues. J was trimmed by 0 bases and V by 2 bases; bases with no gene match: 2. Here the CDR3 DNA reads TGTGCCTGTGACAGTACTGGGGGCTCCTGGGACACCCGACAGATGTTTTTC. Amino acid sequence: CACDSTGGSWDTRQMFF.

This clone was seen just once. The same CDR3 also results from other DNA sequences found in this sample. V is TRDV3 and J is TRDJ1; 9 bases match TRDD3. The germline V gene has CDR1 TVYSNPD and CDR2 GDNSRS (reference sequence). The V segment lost 2 bases and the J segment 0 bases; nucleotides outside the gene matches: 10. The CDR3 extends over 16 amino acids. In nucleotides, the CDR3 is TGTGCCTTTTGGTTACTGGGGGACCTGTACACCGATAAACTCATCTTT. Protein: CAFWLLGDLYTDKLIF.

This clone was seen a single time. Being one base from a much bigger clone, this may be a read error. The CDR3 DNA is TGTGCTCTTGGGGATACAAGGACCGCACCCGGGGATACGTCGACCGATAAACTCATCTTT. The encoded protein is CALGDTRTAPGDTSTDKLIF. The chain is built from TRDV1 and TRDJ1; 9 bases agree with TRDD3. J gave up 2 bases and V 3 bases, and 19 bases lay outside the gene matches. The CDR3 extends over 20 amino acids. The germline CDR1 and CDR2 sequences are TSWWSYY and QGS.

This clone qualifies as medium-sized (0.01 to 0.1%). The chain has TRDV2 and TRDJ3; 8 nucleotides line up with TRDD3. V lost 7 bases, J lost 0 bases, and 7 bases stayed unmatched. This CDR3 spans 17 amino acids. Per the germline V gene, CDR1 is GEAIGNYY and CDR2 is EKD. This CDR3 is CACVVLGGSWDTRQMFF. The CDR3 DNA sequence: TGTGCCTGCGTCGTACTGGGGGGCTCCTGGGACACCCGACAGATGTTTTTC.

A few counts support this clone. A much larger clone sits a single nucleotide away, making a read error possible. The CDR3 DNA sequence: TGTGCCTGTGACTCCTGGGGGAGCTCCTGGGACACCCGACAGATGTTTTTC. This translates into CACDSWGSSWDTRQMFF. V usage is TRDV2 and J usage is TRDJ3, with 8 positions matching TRDD3. The J segment lost 0 bases and the V segment lost 3 bases, leaving 3 bases of the junction unmatched. CDR3 length: 17 residues. The germline V gene has CDR1 GEAIGNYY and CDR2 EKD.